This note documents a single TCR beta chain sequence. What it binds is not known. The immunoSEQ assay was version 4, run in survey mode. Here immunoSEQ multiplex PCR was the method, and the copy in TCRdb shows in-frame clones only, minus some. In the table there are 45,000 or so clones, about 87% of which are singletons. The data belong to a study of persistence of HIV-infected CD4 T cells. About the research overall: A couple of participants gave one leukapheresis sample; others gave up to about 180 mL blood repeatedly.

V shed 7 bases and J shed 6 bases, with 15 bases lying between them. CDR3 length: 12 residues. Germline V gene sequence: CDR1 GTSNPN, CDR2 SVGIG (reference sequence). Cells were stimulated nonspecifically with anti-CD3/anti-CD28 magnetic beads. Sorting selected CD4+ T cells upregulating both CD40 ligand and CD69. Donors had CD4+ T cell counts above 400 cells/uL and were CMV-seropositive. Study conclusions and caveats: TCRbeta richness was lower in CMV- and Gag-responding cells than in anti-CD3/anti-CD28-responding cells.

The receptor's source is an adult woman with HIV who was CMV-seropositive. Sample: CD4+ T cells sorted from PBMCs after roughly 18-hour stimulation, taken from a patient who received antiretroviral therapy. The genes are TRBV30 and TRBJ1-1, with D possibly TRBD1 on 6 matching bases. The CDR3, as DNA: TGTGCCTACTCATGGGGGGGCCCTGAAGCTTTCTTT. It encodes CAYSWGGPEAFF.